Following are 12 T cell receptor beta chains from one sample sequenced in a study of regulatory T cells in long-lasting Graves disease. Time point: newly diagnosed GD, antithyroid drugs for less than 3 months. RNA extracted from PBMCs served as the sequencing template. In building TCR beta libraries, iRepertoire HTBI primers were used together with Arm-PCR of CDR3 regions. MiXCR, run by TCRdb on the multiplex PCR reads, gives a single entry per CDR3 protein. The repertoire has under 500,000 distinct CDR3 sequences, about 15% of them found once; the top ten carry about 10%. The sample also formed part of further work on T cells in Graves' hyperthyroidism and ophthalmopathy.

The source material was peripheral blood mononuclear cells (PBMCs), sampled at new diagnosis, from a patient treated with antithyroid drugs. Receptors originate from a young woman with Graves disease.

The chain carries TRBV7-6 and TRBJ2-6; 9 positions agree with TRBD1. CDR3 size: 19 residues. Germline CDR1 is SGHVS and CDR2 is FNYEAQ. With V trimmed by 0 bases and J by 1 base, 7 bases remained unmatched. This CDR3 reads CASSLAQGQGFSGANVLTF. In DNA form, the CDR3 reads TGTGCCAGCAGCTTAGCGCAGGGACAGGGCTTTTCTGGGGCCAACGTCCTGACTTTC.

This clonotype was counted only a few times. V gene TRBV7-9 combines with J gene TRBJ2-1; D may correspond to TRBD1 or TRBD2 (6 bases each). Germline V gene lookup returns CDR1 SEHNR and CDR2 FQNEAQ (reference sequence). The V gene lost 4 bases and the J gene lost 7 bases, with 20 bases spanning the gap. The CDR3 runs to 16 residues. The DNA for the CDR3 is TGTGCCAGCAGCTCCAGGATGGGCGAGGGGGGTAATGAGCAGTTCTTC. This sequence encodes CASSSRMGEGGNEQFF.

The chain combines TRBV7-2 with TRBJ1-3; no definite D call. The V gene's germline CDR1 is SGHTA and CDR2 FQGNSA. This CDR3 is built from 15 residues. Trimming stripped 3 bases from V and 0 bases from J, with 9 bases between. CDR3 DNA: TGTGCCAGCAGCTTGCCAGAAGACTCTGGAAACACCATATATTTT. Translated, it gives CASSLPEDSGNTIYF.

The chain uses TRBV5-4 and TRBJ2-4; no definite D call. The CDR3 covers 14 residues. Germline loops: CDR1 SGHNT, CDR2 YYREEE (reference sequence). V was shortened by 4 bases and J by 0 bases, with 8 bases between the two germline ends. The CDR3 protein is CASSDGLAKNIQYF. In DNA form, the CDR3 reads TGTGCCAGCAGCGATGGGTTAGCCAAAAACATTCAGTACTTC.

The chain uses TRBV11-2 and TRBJ2-7; 7 bases fit TRBD1. Losses at the gene ends were 1 base for V and 2 bases for J; bases not matched to a gene: 8. This CDR3 region has 16 residues. Germline V gene lookup returns CDR1 SGHAT and CDR2 FQNNGV. The CDR3 DNA reads TGTGCCAGCAGCTTAGGTCGTGGGGACAGAGCCTACGAGCAGTACTTC. This translates into CASSLGRGDRAYEQYF.

This clonotype was detected many times. V gene TRBV3-1 combines with J gene TRBJ2-2; no clear D gene. This CDR3 is built from 12 residues. Germline loops: CDR1 LGHDT, CDR2 YNNKEL (reference sequence). The V end was cut by 6 bases, the J end by 7 bases, with 9 bases between. The CDR3 DNA reads as TGTGCCAGCAGTCAAAACGACGGGGAGCTGTTTTTT. Amino acids: CASSQNDGELFF.

The table lists this clonotype with many counts. The chain carries TRBV6-1 and TRBJ1-1, with D perhaps matching TRBD1 (5 bases). Germline values: CDR1 MNHNS, CDR2 SASEGT. With 6 bases removed from V and 0 bases from J, the gap between germline ends came to 17 bases. This CDR3 contains 16 residues. This CDR3 is CASSLDGGIMNTEAFF. The CDR3 bases are TGTGCCAGCAGCCTGGACGGGGGAATAATGAACACTGAAGCTTTCTTT.

The chain joins TRBV7-3 to TRBJ1-2, with D possibly TRBD1 on 5 matching bases. Germline V gene data show CDR1 as SGHTA and CDR2 as FQGTGA. This CDR3 is built from 14 residues. Trimming took 8 bases from V and 1 from J, leaving 14 bases between them. CDR3 DNA: TGTGCCAGCGTCCGGGACGTGAATAACTATGGCTACACCTTC. Its protein product is CASVRDVNNYGYTF.

This clonotype was recorded at least ten times. CDR3 sequence reads: CASSFEGIYNEQFF. The CDR3 region has the DNA TGCGCCAGCAGCTTCGAGGGTATCTACAATGAGCAGTTCTTC. The genes are TRBV5-1 and TRBJ2-1; D might be TRBD2 (5 bases). Germline CDR1 and CDR2: SGHRS and YFSETQ. V was shortened by 2 bases and J by 3 bases, with 9 bases between the two germline ends. CDR3 size: 14 residues.

The sample holds many counts of this clonotype. The J gene is TRBJ2-5, the V gene TRBV11-2; D assignment may be TRBD1 or TRBD2 (5 bases each). The germline gives CDR1 SGHAT, CDR2 FQNNGV. Trimming shortened V by 5 bases and J by 5 bases, and 21 bases separated the two germline ends. There are 16 residues in the CDR3. The DNA for the CDR3 is TGTGCCAGCAGCCCCGAGAGGGTGGGGCGCTGGGAGACCCAGTACTTC. Its translation is CASSPERVGRWETQYF.

This clonotype was seen only a few times. CDR3 nucleotide sequence: TGTGCCAGCAGATTTGTGGATTCACCCCTCCACTTT. As protein: CASRFVDSPLHF. V usage is TRBV28 and J usage is TRBJ1-6; D unresolved. Germline assignment: CDR1 MDHEN and CDR2 SYDVKM. The V gene lost 6 bases and the J gene lost 8 bases, with 8 bases spanning the gap. This CDR3 has 12 amino acids.

The rearrangement links TRBV7-9 to TRBJ1-2; possibly TRBD1 for D (5 bases). V gave up 3 bases and J gave up 5 bases, with 16 bases separating them. There are 15 residues in the CDR3. Germline V gene sequence: CDR1 SEHNR, CDR2 FQNEAQ (reference sequence). The DNA of the CDR3 is TGTGCCAGCAGCTTGGGGCAAGGCCACTTATATGGCTACACCTTC. This gives the protein CASSLGQGHLYGYTF.